This T cell receptor (beta chain) stems from a study of OX40 agonist ivuxolimab in advanced cancers. Excluded were patients having autoimmune disease history or systemic immunosuppression. Repertoires were generated with immunoSEQ multiplex PCR, while TCRdb's copy carries only in-frame clones and drops some. The sample shows tens of thousands of clones, roughly 87% of them seen only once. From germline, CDR1 is MNHEY and CDR2 SMNVEV (reference sequence). Deletions cut 5 bases from V and 2 bases from J, with 15 bases between. The CDR3 contains 15 residues. Material: CD4+ or CD8+ T cells sorted from blood, obtained in a trial of the OX40 agonist ivuxolimab. The receptor comes from an adult with an advanced solid tumor such as melanoma, head and neck, liver or kidney cancer. The rearrangement uses TRBV27 and TRBJ2-5; D call uncertain. CDR3 in amino acids: CASSPAQGRQETQYF. The CDR3 DNA reads as TGTGCCAGCAGTCCCGCTCAAGGGCGTCAAGAGACCCAGTACTTC.